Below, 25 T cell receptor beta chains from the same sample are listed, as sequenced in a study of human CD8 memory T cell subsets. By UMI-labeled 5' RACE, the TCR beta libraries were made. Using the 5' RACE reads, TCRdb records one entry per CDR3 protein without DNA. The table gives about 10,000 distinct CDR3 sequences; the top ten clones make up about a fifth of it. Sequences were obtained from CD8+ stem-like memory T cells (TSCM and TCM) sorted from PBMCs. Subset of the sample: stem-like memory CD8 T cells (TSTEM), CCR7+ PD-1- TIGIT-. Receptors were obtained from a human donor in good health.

The CDR3 here is CASSLRGTRDSYQPQHF. This chain connects TRBV27 to TRBJ1-5; TCRdb indicates TRBD1, and absent DNA this call remains unverified. This CDR3 spans 17 amino acids. CDR1 and CDR2 from the germline V gene are MNHEY and SMNVEV (reference sequence).

The CDR3 reads CASSKLSGGPRTQYF. The genes are TRBV21-1 and TRBJ2-5; there is no DNA to check the TCRdb D call of TRBD2. TRBV21-1 is assigned pseudogene status. The CDR3 totals 15 residues.

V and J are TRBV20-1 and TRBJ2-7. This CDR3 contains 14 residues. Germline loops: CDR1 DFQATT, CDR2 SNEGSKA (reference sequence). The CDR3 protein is CSARDPVATYEQYF.

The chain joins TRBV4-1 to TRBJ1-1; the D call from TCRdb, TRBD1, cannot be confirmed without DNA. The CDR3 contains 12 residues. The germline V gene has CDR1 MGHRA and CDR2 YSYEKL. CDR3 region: CASSQGDREAFF.

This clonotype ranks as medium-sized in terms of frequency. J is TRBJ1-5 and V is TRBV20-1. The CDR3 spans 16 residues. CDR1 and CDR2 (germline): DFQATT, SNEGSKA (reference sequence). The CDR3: CSAPGGQGDGNQPQHF.

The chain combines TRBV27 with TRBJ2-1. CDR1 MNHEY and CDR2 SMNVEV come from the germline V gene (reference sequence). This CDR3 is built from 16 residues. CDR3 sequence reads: CASSLLVGSSYNEQFF.

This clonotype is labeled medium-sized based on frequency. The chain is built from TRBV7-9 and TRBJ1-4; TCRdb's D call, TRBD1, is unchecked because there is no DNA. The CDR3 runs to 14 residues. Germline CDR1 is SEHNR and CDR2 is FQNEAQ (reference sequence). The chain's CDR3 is CASQTGKTNEKLFF. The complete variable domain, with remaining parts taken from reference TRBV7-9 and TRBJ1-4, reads DTGVSQNPRHKITKRGQNVTFRCDPISEHNRLYWYRQTLGQGPEFLTYFQNEAQLEKSRLLSDRFSAERPKGSFSTLEIQRTEQGDSAMYLCASQTGKTNEKLFFGSGTQLSVL.

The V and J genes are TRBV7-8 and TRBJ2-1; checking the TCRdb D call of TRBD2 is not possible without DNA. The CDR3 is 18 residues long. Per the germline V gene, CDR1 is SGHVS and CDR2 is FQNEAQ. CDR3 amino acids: CASSPASPSGRVYNEQFF.

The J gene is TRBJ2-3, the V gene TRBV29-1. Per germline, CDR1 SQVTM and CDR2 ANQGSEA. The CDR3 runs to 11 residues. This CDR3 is CSVEPADTQYF.

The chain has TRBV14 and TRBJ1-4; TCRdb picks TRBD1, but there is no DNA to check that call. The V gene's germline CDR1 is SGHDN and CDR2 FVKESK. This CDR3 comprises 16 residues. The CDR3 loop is CASSQDETGYNEKLFF.

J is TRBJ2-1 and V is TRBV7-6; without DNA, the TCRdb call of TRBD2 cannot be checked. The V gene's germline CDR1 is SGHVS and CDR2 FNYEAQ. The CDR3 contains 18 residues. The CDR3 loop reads CASSLGPTGTSDNNEQFF.

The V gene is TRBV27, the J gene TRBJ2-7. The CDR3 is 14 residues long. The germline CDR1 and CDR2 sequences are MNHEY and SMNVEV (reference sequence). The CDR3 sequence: CASSSIQGTYEQYF.

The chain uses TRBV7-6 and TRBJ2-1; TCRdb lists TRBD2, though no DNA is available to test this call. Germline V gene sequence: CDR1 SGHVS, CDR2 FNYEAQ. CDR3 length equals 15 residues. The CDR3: CASSTRGLGDNEQFF. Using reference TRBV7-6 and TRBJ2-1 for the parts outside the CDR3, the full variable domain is GAGVSQSPRYKVTKRGQDVALRCDPISGHVSLYWYRQALGQGPEFLTYFNYEAQQDKSGLPNDRFSAERPEGSISTLTIQRTEQRDSAMYRCASSTRGLGDNEQFFGPGTRLTVL.

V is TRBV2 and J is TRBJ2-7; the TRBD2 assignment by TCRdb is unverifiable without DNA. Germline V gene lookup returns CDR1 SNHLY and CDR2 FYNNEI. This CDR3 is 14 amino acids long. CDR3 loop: CASSAGSGSYEQYF.

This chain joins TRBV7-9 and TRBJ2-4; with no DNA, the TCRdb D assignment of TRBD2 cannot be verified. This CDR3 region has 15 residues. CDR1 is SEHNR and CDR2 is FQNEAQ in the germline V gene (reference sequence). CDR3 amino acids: CASSRTSGRENIQYF.

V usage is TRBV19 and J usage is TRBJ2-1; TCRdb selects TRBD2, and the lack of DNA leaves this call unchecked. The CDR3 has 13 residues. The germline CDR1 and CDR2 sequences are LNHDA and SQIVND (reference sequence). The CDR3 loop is CASTSGYYNEQFF.

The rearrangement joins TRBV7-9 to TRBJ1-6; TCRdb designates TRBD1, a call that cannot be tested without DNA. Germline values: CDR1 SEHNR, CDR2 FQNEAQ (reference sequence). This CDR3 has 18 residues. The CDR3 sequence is CASSLGPGQDSYNSPLHF.

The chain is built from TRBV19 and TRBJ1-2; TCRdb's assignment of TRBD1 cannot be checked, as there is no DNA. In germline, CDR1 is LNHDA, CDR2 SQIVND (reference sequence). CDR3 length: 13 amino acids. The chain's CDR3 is CASSSGQAYGYTF.

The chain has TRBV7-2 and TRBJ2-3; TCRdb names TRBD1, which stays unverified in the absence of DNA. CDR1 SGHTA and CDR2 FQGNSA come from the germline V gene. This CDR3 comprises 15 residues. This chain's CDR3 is CASSLSGGSTDTQYF.

This chain's CDR3 is CASSQEIGTGYEKLFF. This rearrangement joins TRBV4-3 to TRBJ1-4; the D call from TCRdb, TRBD1, cannot be confirmed without DNA. The CDR3 has 16 residues. Germline CDR1 and CDR2: LGHNA and YSLEER.

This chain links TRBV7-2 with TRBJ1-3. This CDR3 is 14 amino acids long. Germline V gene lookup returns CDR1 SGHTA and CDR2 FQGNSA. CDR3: CASSLVGSGNTIYF.

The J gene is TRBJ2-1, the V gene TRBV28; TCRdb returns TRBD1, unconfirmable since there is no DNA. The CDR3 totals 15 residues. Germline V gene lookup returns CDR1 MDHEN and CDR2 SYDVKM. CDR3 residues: CASSSGREVFDEQFF.

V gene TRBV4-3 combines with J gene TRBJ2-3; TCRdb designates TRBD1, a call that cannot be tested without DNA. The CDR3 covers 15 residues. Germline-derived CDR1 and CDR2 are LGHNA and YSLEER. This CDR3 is CASSQVDRAADTQYF.

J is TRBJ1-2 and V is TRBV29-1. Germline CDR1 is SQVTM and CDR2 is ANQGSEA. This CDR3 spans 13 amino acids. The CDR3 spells CSVEDNGGNGYTF.

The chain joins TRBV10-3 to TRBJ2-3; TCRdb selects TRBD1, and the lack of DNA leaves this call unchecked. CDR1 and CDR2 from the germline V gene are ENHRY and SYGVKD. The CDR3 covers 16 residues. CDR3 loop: CAINPGSRGAADTQYF.